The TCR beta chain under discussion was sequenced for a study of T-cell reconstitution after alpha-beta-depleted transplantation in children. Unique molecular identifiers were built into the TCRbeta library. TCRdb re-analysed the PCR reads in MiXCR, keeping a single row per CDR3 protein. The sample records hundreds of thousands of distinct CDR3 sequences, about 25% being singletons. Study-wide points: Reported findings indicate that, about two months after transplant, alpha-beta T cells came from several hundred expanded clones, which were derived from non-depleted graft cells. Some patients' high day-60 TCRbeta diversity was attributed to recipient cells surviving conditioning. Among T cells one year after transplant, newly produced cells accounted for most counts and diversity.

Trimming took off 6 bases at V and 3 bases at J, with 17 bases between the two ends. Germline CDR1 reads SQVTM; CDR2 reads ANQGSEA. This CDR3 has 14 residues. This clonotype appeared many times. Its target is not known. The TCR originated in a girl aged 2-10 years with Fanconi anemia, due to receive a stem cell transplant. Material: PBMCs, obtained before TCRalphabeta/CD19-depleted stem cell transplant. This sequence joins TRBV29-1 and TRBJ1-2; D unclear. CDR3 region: CSVEPPGSDYGYTF. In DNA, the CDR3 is TGCAGCGTGGAGCCCCCGGGATCGGACTATGGCTACACCTTC.